Shown below are 29 T cell receptor beta chains from a single sample sequenced in a study of blood T cell repertoires in COVID-19. The table came from immunoSEQ multiplex PCR; TCRdb's copy has only in-frame clones and leaves some out. Found here are 240,000 or so clones, 70% to 90% of them singletons; the top ten hold 0.75% to 1%. The sample consisted of peripheral blood. The receptors here all came from a woman aged 40-49 years who had recovered from COVID-19.

This rearrangement joins TRBV27 to TRBJ1-5; tentative D call: TRBD1 (6 bases). The CDR3 length is 14 residues. Germline assignment: CDR1 MNHEY and CDR2 SMNVEV (reference sequence). V was trimmed by 6 bases and J by 9 bases, leaving 18 bases between them. In DNA, the CDR3 is TGTGCCAGCAGGGGGGACACAGGGTCTGGGCCCCAGCATTTT. This gives the protein CASRGDTGSGPQHF.

The V gene is TRBV7-2, the J gene TRBJ2-2; D is uncertain. The CDR3 spans 13 residues. The ends were cut back, 5 bases at V and 7 bases at J, with 11 bases in the middle. Germline assignment: CDR1 SGHTA and CDR2 FQGNSA. DNA for the CDR3: TGTGCCAGCAGCCCCTCCCCTCTCGGGGAGCTGTTTTTT. Its translation: CASSPSPLGELFF.

The V call is TRBV21-1, the J call TRBJ2-5; TRBD2 reflects the table's D call only, with no check against the DNA. TRBV21-1 is marked as a pseudogene. The CDR3 is 16 residues long. The CDR3 region has the DNA TGTGCCAGCCCCCGGCCGGCTAGCGGGGACCAAGAGACCCAGTACTTC. This sequence encodes CASPRPASGDQETQYF.

This chain links TRBV24-1 with TRBJ1-1; D gene uncertain. The CDR3 spans 13 residues. Per germline, CDR1 KGHDR and CDR2 SFDVKD. V was clipped by 7 bases and J by 1 base, with 9 bases between them. The CDR3 spells CATREDGNTEAFF. The CDR3 DNA is TGTGCCACCAGGGAGGACGGGAACACTGAAGCTTTCTTT.

The rearrangement links TRBV7-9 to TRBJ2-7, with D perhaps TRBD2 (6 bases). Germline V CDR1 and CDR2: SEHNR, FQNEAQ (reference sequence). The length of the CDR3 is 16 residues. V was clipped by 3 bases and J by 2 bases, with 17 bases between them. CDR3 sequence reads: CASSFPLAATAYEQYF. The CDR3 bases are TGTGCCAGCAGCTTCCCACTAGCCGCCACGGCCTACGAGCAGTACTTC.

This sequence joins TRBV18 and TRBJ2-1, with TRBD2 identical over 7 bases. The CDR3 extends over 14 amino acids. The germline V gene encodes CDR1 KGHSH and CDR2 LQKENI. V shed 2 bases, J shed 12 bases, and the junction held 10 bases outside the gene matches. CDR3 sequence (DNA): TGTGCCAGCTCACCAGGGCGGGAGCTAGAGGGGCAGTTCTTC. Translating gives CASSPGRELEGQFF.

The CDR3 region has the DNA TGTGCCAGCAGCCAAGACGGCGGGTTGGAAGAGACCCAGTACTTC. Its protein product is CASSQDGGLEETQYF. This rearrangement joins TRBV14 to TRBJ2-5; a possible D gene is TRBD2 (5 bases). The CDR3 consists of 15 residues. Trimming pared 0 bases from V and 3 bases from J, leaving 11 bases between. CDR1 SGHDN and CDR2 FVKESK come from the germline V gene. Full variable domain (missing parts from reference TRBV14 and TRBJ2-5): EAGVTQFPSHSVIEKGQTVTLRCDPISGHDNLYWYRRVMGKEIKFLLHFVKESKQDESGMPNNRFLAERTGGTYSTLKVQPAELEDSGVYFCASSQDGGLEETQYFGPGTRLLVL.

This clone was detected a few times. The chain carries TRBV6-2 or TRBV6-3 and TRBJ1-5; D ambiguous. The CDR3 covers 13 residues. Trimming cost V 0 bases and J 6 bases, with 6 bases left between them. Germline V CDR1 and CDR2: MNHEY, SVGEGT. Here the CDR3 reads CASSYSGSQPQHF. DNA for the CDR3: TGTGCCAGCAGTTACTCCGGGAGTCAGCCCCAGCATTTT.

The chain links TRBV20-1 to TRBJ1-2, with D possibly matching TRBD1 (5 bases). Germline V gene data show CDR1 as DFQATT and CDR2 as SNEGSKA (reference sequence). CDR3 length equals 11 residues. Trimming removed 6 bases at V and 5 bases at J, with 10 bases between. In DNA form, the CDR3 reads TGCAGTGCAAAGGGGAAATATGGCTACACCTTC. Translated: CSAKGKYGYTF.

This rearrangement joins TRBV28 to TRBJ1-2; D remains unclear. The V and J ends lost 2 bases and 3 bases respectively, with 4 bases between them. Germline V gene sequence: CDR1 MDHEN, CDR2 SYDVKM. CDR3 size: 12 residues. CDR3 bases: TGTGCCAGCAGTTTACCCTACTATGGCTACACCTTC. Translation: CASSLPYYGYTF.

The chain employs TRBV5-1 and TRBJ2-3; 8 nucleotides line up with TRBD2. CDR3 length: 17 amino acids. From germline, CDR1 is SGHRS and CDR2 YFSETQ. Trimming took 0 bases from V and 0 from J; bases not matched to a gene: 6. CDR3 DNA: TGCGCCAGCAGCTTGGTGGTAGCGGGGCCAAGCACAGATACGCAGTATTTT. Protein sequence: CASSLVVAGPSTDTQYF.

V is TRBV7-3 and J is TRBJ2-7; 7 nucleotides agree with TRBD2. Germline V CDR1 and CDR2: SGHTA, FQGTGA. The CDR3 spans 14 residues. V lost 5 bases and J lost 2; bases outside the gene matches: 6. The CDR3 is CASSPSGTAYEQYF. The CDR3 nucleotides are TGTGCCAGCAGCCCAAGCGGGACCGCCTACGAGCAGTACTTC.

This clone was seen a single time. The rearrangement uses TRBV11-3 and TRBJ2-3, with 7 bases that match TRBD2. CDR3 size: 15 residues. V lost 6 bases, J lost 0 bases, and 6 bases stayed unmatched. CDR1 and CDR2 (germline): SGHNT, YENEEA. Here the CDR3 DNA reads TGTGCCAGCAGGACCGGGAGGATCAGCACAGATACGCAGTATTTT. Its protein product is CASRTGRISTDTQYF.

CDR3 in amino acids: CASSLQGDYGYTF. In nucleotides, the CDR3 is TGTGCCAGCAGCCTACAGGGCGACTATGGCTACACCTTC. V is TRBV6-5 and J is TRBJ1-2; D is perhaps TRBD1 (6 bases). This CDR3 has 13 amino acids. V lost 6 bases and J 3 bases, leaving 11 bases between the germline ends. Germline loops: CDR1 MNHEY, CDR2 SVGAGI.

This chain uses TRBV5-1 with TRBJ1-4; D unclear. V lost 0 bases, J lost 5 bases, and 11 bases lay in between. The CDR3 runs 15 residues. CDR1 SGHRS and CDR2 YFSETQ come from the germline V gene. In DNA form, the CDR3 reads TGCGCCAGCAGCTTGGGGGCCCAGACGAATGAAAAACTGTTTTTT. Residues: CASSLGAQTNEKLFF.

The CDR3 nucleotides are TGTGCCAGCAGCTCCCGGACAGGGGGTCAGCCCCAGCATTTT. Translated, it gives CASSSRTGGQPQHF. The genes are TRBV7-2 and TRBJ1-5; 10 positions match TRBD1. This CDR3 is built from 14 residues. The germline CDR1 and CDR2 sequences are SGHTA and FQGNSA. V shed 4 bases, J shed 6 bases, and the junction held 3 bases outside the gene matches.

The genes are TRBV3-1 (or the pseudogene TRBV3-2) and TRBJ1-1, with TRBD1 matching 9 bases. The CDR3 consists of 15 residues. The J segment lost 3 bases and the V segment lost 4 bases, leaving 6 bases of the junction unmatched. Germline V gene data show CDR1 as LGHDT and CDR2 as YNNKEL (reference sequence). The CDR3 reads CASSPWDREHTEAFF. The DNA for the CDR3 is TGTGCCAGCAGCCCCTGGGACAGGGAGCACACTGAAGCTTTCTTT.

The V call is TRBV29-1, the J call TRBJ1-4; tentative D call: TRBD1 (6 bases). The V end was cut by 7 bases, the J end by 3 bases, with 12 bases between. The CDR3 covers 13 residues. Germline V CDR1 and CDR2: SQVTM, ANQGSEA. CDR3 in amino acids: CSARQDPNEKLFF. The CDR3 DNA is TGCAGCGCCAGACAGGACCCTAATGAAAAACTGTTTTTT.

The chain recombines TRBV30 with TRBJ1-1; D remains unclear. This CDR3 has 11 amino acids. Looked up from germline, CDR1 is GTSNPN and CDR2 is SVGIG (reference sequence). V lost 5 bases, J lost 1 base, and 5 bases lay in between. The CDR3 reads CAWAKNTEAFF. CDR3 in DNA: TGTGCCTGGGCCAAGAACACTGAAGCTTTCTTT. Full variable domain (remainder filled in from reference TRBV30 and TRBJ1-1): SQTIHQWPATLVQPVGSPLSLECTVEGTSNPNLYWYRQAAGRGLQLLFYSVGIGQISSEVPQNLSASRPQDRQFILSSKKLLLSDSGFYLCAWAKNTEAFFGQGTRLTVV.

CDR3 nucleotide sequence: TGTGCCAGCAGCCCCGGGACTACGAACACCGGGGAGCTGTTTTTT. Translated: CASSPGTTNTGELFF. This sequence joins TRBV11-3 and TRBJ2-2; 7 nucleotides line up with TRBD2. The trim removed 5 bases at V and 0 bases at J, leaving 3 bases unmatched. There are 15 residues in the CDR3. Germline lookup yields CDR1 SGHNT and CDR2 YENEEA.

This chain connects TRBV11-2 to TRBJ1-5, with 8 nucleotides matching TRBD1. This CDR3 region has 13 residues. V shed 5 bases, J shed 8 bases, and the junction held 5 bases outside the gene matches. Germline V gene data show CDR1 as SGHAT and CDR2 as FQNNGV. CDR3 region: CASSARGREPQHF. CDR3 in DNA: TGTGCCAGCAGCGCCAGGGGGCGGGAGCCCCAGCATTTT.

The chain joins TRBV30 to TRBJ2-1, with D tentatively TRBD1 (6 bases). Trimming left V 4 bases short and J 6 bases short, with 19 bases between. The CDR3 spans 15 residues. CDR1 and CDR2 from the germline V gene are GTSNPN and SVGIG (reference sequence). Written as DNA, the CDR3 is TGTGCCTGGAATACGGGGCTAGGGGGTACCAATGAGCAGTTCTTC. Translated: CAWNTGLGGTNEQFF.

V is TRBV30 and J is TRBJ1-3, with D maybe TRBD1 (6 bases). The CDR3 contains 14 residues. Trimming cost V 3 bases and J 4 bases, with 13 bases left between them. Germline assignment: CDR1 GTSNPN and CDR2 SVGIG (reference sequence). The CDR3 DNA sequence: TGTGCCTGGAGACGGGGGGCGACGGGAAACACCATATATTTT. The encoded protein is CAWRRGATGNTIYF.

The rearrangement links TRBV7-9 to TRBJ1-1; no clear D. Germline CDR1 is SEHNR and CDR2 is FQNEAQ (reference sequence). This CDR3 region has 14 residues. V was cut by 5 bases and J by 1 base, with 11 bases left in between. The DNA of the CDR3 is TGTGCCAGCAGCAGAGAGGTTACGAACACTGAAGCTTTCTTT. Protein sequence: CASSREVTNTEAFF.

The V call is TRBV7-6, the J call TRBJ1-4; TRBD1 is a possible D gene (6 bases). CDR3 length equals 14 residues. V shed 3 bases and J shed 8 bases, with 13 bases lying between them. Germline V gene lookup returns CDR1 SGHVS and CDR2 FNYEAQ. Here the CDR3 reads CASSFGQGREKLFF. In DNA form, the CDR3 reads TGTGCCAGCAGCTTTGGGCAGGGGCGGGAAAAACTGTTTTTT.

This chain's CDR3 is CSASAASGGGNEQFF. The CDR3 region has the DNA TGCAGTGCTAGTGCGGCTAGCGGGGGGGGGAATGAGCAGTTCTTC. The chain combines TRBV20-1 with TRBJ2-1; TRBD2 agrees at 12 bases. V trimming: 3 bases; J trimming: 7 bases; junction bases outside the gene matches: 7. Germline V lookup: CDR1 DFQATT, CDR2 SNEGSKA (reference sequence). The length of the CDR3 is 15 residues.

V usage is TRBV19 and J usage is TRBJ2-1; 9 nucleotides match TRBD2. CDR1 and CDR2 (germline): LNHDA, SQIVND (reference sequence). The CDR3 runs 13 residues. V trimming: 11 bases; J trimming: 5 bases; junction bases outside the gene matches: 7. The CDR3 bases are TGTGCCGGGAGCGGGGGGCTGGACAATGAGCAGTTCTTC. It specifies CAGSGGLDNEQFF.

The V gene is TRBV6-6, the J gene TRBJ2-7, with 7 nucleotides matching TRBD1. CDR1 and CDR2 (germline): MNHNY, SVGAGI (reference sequence). The length of the CDR3 is 14 residues. With V trimmed by 6 bases and J by 3 bases, 8 bases remained unmatched. CDR3 protein: CASSPRQGYYEQYF. CDR3 coding DNA: TGTGCCAGCAGCCCCCGACAGGGCTACTACGAGCAGTACTTC.

V and J are TRBV19 and TRBJ2-1; no clear D. Per the germline V gene, CDR1 is LNHDA and CDR2 is SQIVND (reference sequence). The ends were cut back, 1 base at V and 2 bases at J, with 9 bases in the middle. The length of the CDR3 is 15 residues. The CDR3 DNA reads as TGTGCCAGTAGTATAGGAGGTATCCCCTACAATGAGCAGTTCTTC. Protein sequence: CASSIGGIPYNEQFF.